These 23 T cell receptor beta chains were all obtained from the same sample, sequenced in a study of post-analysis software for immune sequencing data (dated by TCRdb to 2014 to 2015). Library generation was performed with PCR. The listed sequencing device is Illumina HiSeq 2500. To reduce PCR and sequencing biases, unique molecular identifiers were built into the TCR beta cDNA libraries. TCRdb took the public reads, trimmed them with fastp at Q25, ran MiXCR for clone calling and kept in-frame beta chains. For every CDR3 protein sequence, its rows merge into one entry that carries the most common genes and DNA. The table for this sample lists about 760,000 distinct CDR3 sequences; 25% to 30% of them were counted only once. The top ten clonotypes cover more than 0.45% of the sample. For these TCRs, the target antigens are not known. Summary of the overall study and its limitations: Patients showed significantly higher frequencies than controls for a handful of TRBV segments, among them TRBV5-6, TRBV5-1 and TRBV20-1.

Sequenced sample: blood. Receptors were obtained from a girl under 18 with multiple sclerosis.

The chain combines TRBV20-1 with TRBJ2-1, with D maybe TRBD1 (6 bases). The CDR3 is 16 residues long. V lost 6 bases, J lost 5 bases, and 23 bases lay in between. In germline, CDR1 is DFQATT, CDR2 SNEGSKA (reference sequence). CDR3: CSALKVGALHNNEQFF. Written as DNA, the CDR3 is TGCAGTGCGTTAAAGGTGGGGGCCCTCCACAACAATGAGCAGTTCTTC.

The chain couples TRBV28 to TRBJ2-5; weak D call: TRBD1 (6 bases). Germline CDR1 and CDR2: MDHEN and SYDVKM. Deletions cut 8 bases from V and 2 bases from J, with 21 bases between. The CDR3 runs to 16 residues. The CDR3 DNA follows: TGTGCCAGCCATCCCCAGGACAGCAATGGGCAAGAGACCCAGTACTTC. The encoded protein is CASHPQDSNGQETQYF.

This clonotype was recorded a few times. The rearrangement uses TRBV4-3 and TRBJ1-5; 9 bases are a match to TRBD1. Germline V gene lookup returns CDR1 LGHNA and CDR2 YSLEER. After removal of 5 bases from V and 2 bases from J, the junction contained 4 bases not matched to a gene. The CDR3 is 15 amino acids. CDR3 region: CASSGDRAGNQPQHF. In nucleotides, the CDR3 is TGCGCCAGCAGCGGGGACAGGGCGGGCAATCAGCCCCAGCATTTT.

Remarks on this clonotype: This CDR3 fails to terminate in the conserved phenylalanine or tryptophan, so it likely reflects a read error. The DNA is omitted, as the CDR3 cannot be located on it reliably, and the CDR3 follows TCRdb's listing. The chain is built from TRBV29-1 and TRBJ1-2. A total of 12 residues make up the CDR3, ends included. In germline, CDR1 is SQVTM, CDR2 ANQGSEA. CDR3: CSVAEANYGYTC.

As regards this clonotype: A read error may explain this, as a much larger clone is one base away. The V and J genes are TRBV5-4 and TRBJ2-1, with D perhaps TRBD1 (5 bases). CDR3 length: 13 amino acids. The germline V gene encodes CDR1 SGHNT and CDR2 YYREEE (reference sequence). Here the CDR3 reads CASMSPGHNGQFF. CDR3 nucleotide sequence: TGTGCCAGCATGAGCCCAGGGCACAATGGGCAGTTCTTC.

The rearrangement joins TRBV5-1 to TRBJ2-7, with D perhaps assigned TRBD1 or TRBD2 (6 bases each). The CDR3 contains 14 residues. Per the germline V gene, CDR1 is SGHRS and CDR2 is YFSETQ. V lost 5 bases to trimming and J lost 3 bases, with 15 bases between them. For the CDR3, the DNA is TGCGCCAGCAGACCGGGGGCGGCGGACTACGAGCAGTACTTC. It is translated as CASRPGAADYEQYF.

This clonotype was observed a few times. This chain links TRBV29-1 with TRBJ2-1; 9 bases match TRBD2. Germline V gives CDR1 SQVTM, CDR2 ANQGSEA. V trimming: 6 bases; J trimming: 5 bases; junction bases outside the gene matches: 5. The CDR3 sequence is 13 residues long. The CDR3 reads CSVWTSAHNEQFF. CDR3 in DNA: TGCAGCGTCTGGACTAGCGCCCACAATGAGCAGTTCTTC.

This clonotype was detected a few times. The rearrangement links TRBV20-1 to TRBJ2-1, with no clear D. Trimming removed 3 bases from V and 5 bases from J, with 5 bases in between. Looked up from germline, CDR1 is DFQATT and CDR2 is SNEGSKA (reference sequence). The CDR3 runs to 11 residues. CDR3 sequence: CSARLNNEQFF. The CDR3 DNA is TGCAGTGCTAGGCTCAACAATGAGCAGTTCTTC.

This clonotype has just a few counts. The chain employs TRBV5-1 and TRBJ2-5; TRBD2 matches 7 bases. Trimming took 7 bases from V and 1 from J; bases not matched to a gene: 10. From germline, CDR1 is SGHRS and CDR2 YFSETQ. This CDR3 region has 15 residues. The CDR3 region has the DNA TGCGCCAGCCGGCGGGACGGGGGGATCCAAGAGACCCAGTACTTC. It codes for CASRRDGGIQETQYF.

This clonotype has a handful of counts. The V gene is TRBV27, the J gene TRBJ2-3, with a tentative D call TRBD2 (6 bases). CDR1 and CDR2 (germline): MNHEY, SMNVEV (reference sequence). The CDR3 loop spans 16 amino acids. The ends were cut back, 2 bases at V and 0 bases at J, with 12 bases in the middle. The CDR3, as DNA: TGTGCCAGCAGTTTAAGAATGGGACTGAGCACAGATACGCAGTATTTT. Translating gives CASSLRMGLSTDTQYF.

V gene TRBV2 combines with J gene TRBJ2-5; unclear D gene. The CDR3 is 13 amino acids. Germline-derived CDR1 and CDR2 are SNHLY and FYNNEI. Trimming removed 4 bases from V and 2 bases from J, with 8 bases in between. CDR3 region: CASSVGRQETQYF. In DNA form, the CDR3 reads TGTGCCAGCAGTGTAGGCAGGCAAGAGACCCAGTACTTC.

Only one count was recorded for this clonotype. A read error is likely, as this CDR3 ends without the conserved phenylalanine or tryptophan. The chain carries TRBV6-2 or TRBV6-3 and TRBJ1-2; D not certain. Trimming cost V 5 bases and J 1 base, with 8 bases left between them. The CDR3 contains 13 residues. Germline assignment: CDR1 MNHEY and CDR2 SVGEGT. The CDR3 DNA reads TGTGCCAGCAGTCGAAACAGTAACTATGGCTACACCGTC. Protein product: CASSRNSNYGYTV.

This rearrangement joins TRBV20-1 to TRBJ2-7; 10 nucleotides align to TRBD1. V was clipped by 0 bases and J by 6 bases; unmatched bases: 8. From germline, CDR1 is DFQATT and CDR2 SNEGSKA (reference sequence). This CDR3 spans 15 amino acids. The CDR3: CSARDSGTGALEQYF. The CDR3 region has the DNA TGCAGTGCTAGAGATTCTGGGACAGGGGCCCTCGAGCAGTACTTC.

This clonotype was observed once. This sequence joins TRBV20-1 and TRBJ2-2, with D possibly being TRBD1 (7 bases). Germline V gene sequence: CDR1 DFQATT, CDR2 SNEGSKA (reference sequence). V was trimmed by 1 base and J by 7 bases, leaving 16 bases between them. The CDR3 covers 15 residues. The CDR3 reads CSARVRAGGIGELFF. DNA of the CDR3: TGCAGTGCTAGAGTGCGGGCAGGGGGGATCGGGGAGCTGTTTTTT.

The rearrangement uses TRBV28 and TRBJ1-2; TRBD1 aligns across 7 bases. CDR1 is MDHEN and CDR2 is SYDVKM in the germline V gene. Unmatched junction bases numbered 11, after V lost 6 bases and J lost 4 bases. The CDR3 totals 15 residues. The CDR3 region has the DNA TGTGCCAGCAGCTCCCCATCGACAGGGTTCTATGGCTACACCTTC. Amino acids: CASSSPSTGFYGYTF.

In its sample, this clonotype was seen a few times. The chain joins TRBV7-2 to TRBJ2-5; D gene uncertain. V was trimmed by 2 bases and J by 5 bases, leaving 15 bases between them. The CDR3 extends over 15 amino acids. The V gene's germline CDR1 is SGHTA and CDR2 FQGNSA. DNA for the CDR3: TGTGCCAGCAGCTTACGGGCCGCTCACAGCGAGACCCAGTACTTC. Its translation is CASSLRAAHSETQYF.

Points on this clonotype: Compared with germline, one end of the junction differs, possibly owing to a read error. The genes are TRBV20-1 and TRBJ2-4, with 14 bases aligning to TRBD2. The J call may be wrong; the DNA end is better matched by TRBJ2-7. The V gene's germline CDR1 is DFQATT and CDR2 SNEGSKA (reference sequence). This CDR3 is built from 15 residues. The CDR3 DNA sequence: TGCGGTGCGAGACTAGCGGGAGGGAGGTTATACGAGCAGTACTTC. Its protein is CGARLAGGRLYEQYF.

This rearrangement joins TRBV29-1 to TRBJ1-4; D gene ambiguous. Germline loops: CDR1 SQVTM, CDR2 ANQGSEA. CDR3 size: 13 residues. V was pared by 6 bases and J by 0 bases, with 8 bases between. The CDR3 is CSVATSTNEKLFF. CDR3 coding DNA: TGCAGCGTGGCGACCTCAACTAATGAAAAACTGTTTTTT.

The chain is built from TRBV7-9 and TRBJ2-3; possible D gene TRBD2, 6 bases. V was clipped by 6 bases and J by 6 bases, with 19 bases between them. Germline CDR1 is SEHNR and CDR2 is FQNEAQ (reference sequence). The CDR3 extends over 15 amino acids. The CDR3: CASSLQEGSRDTQYF. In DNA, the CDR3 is TGTGCCAGCAGTCTACAGGAGGGTTCCAGGGATACGCAGTATTTT.

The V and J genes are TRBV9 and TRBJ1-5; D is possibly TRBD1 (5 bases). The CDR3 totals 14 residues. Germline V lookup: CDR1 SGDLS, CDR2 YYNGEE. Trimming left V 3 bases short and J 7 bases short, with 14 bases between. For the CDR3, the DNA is TGTGCCAGCAGCGAGGCAGGAGGGGTCCAGCCCCAGCATTTT. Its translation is CASSEAGGVQPQHF.

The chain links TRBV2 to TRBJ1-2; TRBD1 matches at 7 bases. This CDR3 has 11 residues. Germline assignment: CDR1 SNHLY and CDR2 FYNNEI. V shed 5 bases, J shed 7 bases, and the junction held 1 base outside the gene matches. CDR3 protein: CASSTGVGYTF. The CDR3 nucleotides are TGTGCCAGCAGTACAGGGGTTGGCTACACCTTC. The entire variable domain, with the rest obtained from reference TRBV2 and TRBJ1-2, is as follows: EPEVTQTPSHQVTQMGQEVILRCVPISNHLYFYWYRQILGQKVEFLVSFYNNEISEKSEIFDDQFSVERPDGSNFTLKIRSTKLEDSAMYFCASSTGVGYTFGSGTRLTVV.

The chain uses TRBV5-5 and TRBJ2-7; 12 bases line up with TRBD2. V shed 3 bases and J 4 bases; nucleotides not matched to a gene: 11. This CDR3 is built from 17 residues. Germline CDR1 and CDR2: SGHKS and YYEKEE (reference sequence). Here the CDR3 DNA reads TGTGCCAGCAGCTACATTTCCGGGACTAGCGGGTCTTACGAGCAGTACTTC. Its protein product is CASSYISGTSGSYEQYF.

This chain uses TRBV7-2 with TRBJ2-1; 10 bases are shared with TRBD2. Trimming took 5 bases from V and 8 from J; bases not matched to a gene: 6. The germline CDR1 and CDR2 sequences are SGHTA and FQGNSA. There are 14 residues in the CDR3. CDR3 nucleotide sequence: TGTGCCAGCAGCCAAAGCGGGGGGGCCTATGAGCAGTTCTTC. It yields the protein CASSQSGGAYEQFF.